This passage covers 10 T cell receptor beta chains from one sample sequenced in a study of T cells in women clearing cervical HPV infection. Assay: immunoSEQ multiplex PCR; the TCRdb copy retains only in-frame clones and omits some. The sample totals 42,000 or so clones. The sequencing input was blood buffy coat. These receptors were collected from a woman aged 18 to 75 with a cervical HPV16 infection that either progressed to CIN3+ or cleared (not recorded which).

Concerning this clone: The read gets to within 3 residues of the CDR3 end, and the germline J gene fills in the rest. The chain employs TRBV5-1 and TRBJ1-5, with 8 bases identical to TRBD1. The CDR3 sequence is 16 residues long. V dropped 3 bases and J dropped 6; count of bases not matched to a gene: 11. CDR1 is SGHRS and CDR2 is YFSETQ in the germline V gene. The CDR3 DNA, read in part, is TGCGCCAGCAGCTCAAATAAGGACAGGGATCTTCAGCCC. This encodes CASSSNKDRDLQP. In full, the CDR3 is CASSSNKDRDLQPQHF.

As to this clone: The read comes to an end 3 residues before the CDR3 does, leaving the germline J gene to fill in the end. This CDR3 is also generated by other DNA sequences in the sample. The rearrangement links TRBV7-9 to TRBJ2-3; 8 bases are shared with TRBD1. V dropped 5 bases and J dropped 6; count of bases not matched to a gene: 4. The CDR3 runs to 13 residues. CDR1 is SEHNR and CDR2 is FQNEAQ in the germline V gene (reference sequence). CDR3 amino acids: CASSRTGTDTQYF. The sequenced CDR3 bases are TGTGCCAGCAGCCGGACAGGGACCGATACG.

The sequenced CDR3 bases are TGTGCCAGTAGTACGACAGGGGGCGAAGTCTACGAG. This sequence encodes CASSTTGGEVYE. In full, the CDR3 is CASSTTGGEVYEQYF. The rearrangement links TRBV19 to TRBJ2-7; 10 nucleotides match TRBD1. The observed sequence ends 3 residues before the CDR3 terminus, with the missing tail filled in from the germline J gene. Germline CDR1 and CDR2: LNHDA and SQIVND (reference sequence). The CDR3 runs 15 residues. Germline trimming cut 4 bases from V and 3 bases from J; bases unmatched to any gene: 6. Using reference TRBV19 and TRBJ2-7 for the parts outside the CDR3, the full variable domain is DGGITQSPKYLFRKEGQNVTLSCEQNLNHDAMYWYRQDPGQGLRLIYYSQIVNDFQKGDIAEGYSVSREKKESFPLTVTSAQKNPTAFYLCASSTTGGEVYEQYFGPGTRLTVT.

For this clone: The CDR3 end lies 3 residues beyond the end of the read and is filled in from the germline J gene. The chain combines TRBV19 with TRBJ2-5, with 9 bases lining up with TRBD2. Trimming cost V 5 bases and J 4 bases; bases outside gene matches: 5. CDR1 is LNHDA, CDR2 SQIVND, per germline (reference sequence). The CDR3 covers 14 residues. The CDR3 spells CASSERGAGETQYF. CDR3 bases read: TGTGCCAGTAGTGAGCGGGGGGCCGGAGAGACC.

Turning to this clone: The read comes to an end 3 residues before the CDR3 does, leaving the germline J gene to fill in the end. The chain has TRBV6-1 and TRBJ1-1, with D possibly TRBD1 on 6 matching bases. Trimming shortened V by 0 bases and J by 0 bases, and 11 bases separated the two germline ends. Per the germline V gene, CDR1 is MNHNS and CDR2 is SASEGT. The CDR3 totals 16 residues. CDR3 loop: CASSEAAGAMNTEAFF. The sequenced CDR3 bases are TGTGCCAGCAGTGAAGCGGCAGGGGCAATGAACACTGAA.

As regards this clone: The read is 3 residues too short to cover the CDR3 end, so that end is filled in from the germline J gene. This chain links TRBV7-3 with TRBJ2-7; 9 nucleotides agree with TRBD1. The V segment lost 5 bases and the J segment 4 bases; nucleotides outside the gene matches: 6. This CDR3 is built from 14 residues. Germline V gene lookup returns CDR1 SGHTA and CDR2 FQGTGA. CDR3 bases read: TGTGCCAGCAGCCTGGGACAGGGCGGTTACGAG. Encoded protein: CASSLGQGGYE. The entire CDR3 protein reads CASSLGQGGYEQYF.

The CDR3 loop is CAYLGGGETEAFF. The CDR3 bases that were read are TGTGCCTACCTTGGGGGGGGAGAAACTGAA. The chain carries TRBV30 and TRBJ1-1; possible D gene TRBD1, 5 bases. The read stops 3 residues short of the end of the CDR3; the missing end is completed from the germline J gene. Trimming took 7 bases from V and 5 from J, leaving 17 bases between them. The length of the CDR3 is 13 residues. Germline loops: CDR1 GTSNPN, CDR2 SVGIG (reference sequence). Complete variable domain (other parts from reference TRBV30 and TRBJ1-1): SQTIHQWPATLVQPVGSPLSLECTVEGTSNPNLYWYRQAAGRGLQLLFYSVGIGQISSEVPQNLSASRPQDRQFILSSKKLLLSDSGFYLCAYLGGGETEAFFGQGTRLTVV.

About this clone: The read is 3 residues too short to cover the CDR3 end, so that end is filled in from the germline J gene. The chain recombines TRBV2 with TRBJ2-7, with D possibly TRBD1 on 6 matching bases. The CDR3 has 14 residues. The V and J ends lost 3 bases and 0 bases respectively, with 9 bases between them. Germline V lookup: CDR1 SNHLY, CDR2 FYNNEI. The CDR3 is CASSDRGSSYEQYF. The DNA read from the CDR3 is TGTGCCAGCAGTGATAGGGGGAGCTCCTACGAG.

Comment on this clone: The CDR3 is cut off 3 residues early in the read; its end comes from the germline J gene. The chain carries TRBV7-2 and TRBJ1-2; unclear D gene. The length of the CDR3 is 14 residues. The germline CDR1 and CDR2 sequences are SGHTA and FQGNSA. Trimming pared 2 bases from V and 1 base from J, leaving 8 bases between. CDR3 sequence reads: CASSLSQSNYGYTF. The CDR3 DNA, read in part, is TGTGCCAGCAGCTTATCCCAGAGTAACTATGGC.

CDR3 sequence: CSARDPDRGKTGELFF. CDR3 DNA (partial): TGCAGTGCTAGAGATCCGGACAGGGGGAAAACCGGGGAG. This chain links TRBV20-1 with TRBJ2-2; 10 bases align to TRBD1. The observed sequence ends 3 residues before the CDR3 terminus, with the missing tail filled in from the germline J gene. The CDR3 length is 16 residues. Germline V lookup: CDR1 DFQATT, CDR2 SNEGSKA (reference sequence). J gave up 5 bases and V 0 bases, and 6 bases lay outside the gene matches.